These 17 T cell receptor beta chains share one sample of origin, sequenced in a study of blood T cell repertoires in COVID-19. The assay was immunoSEQ multiplex PCR, and TCRdb's table has in-frame clones only and misses some. The sample lists approximately 440,000 clones, more than 70% occurring once. The sequencing input was peripheral blood. The receptors stem from a woman aged 50 to 60 with COVID-19, enrolled during active disease.

V usage is TRBV6-5 and J usage is TRBJ1-2; TRBD1 aligns across 12 bases. The trim removed 5 bases at V and 9 bases at J, leaving 7 bases unmatched. CDR1 and CDR2 from the germline V gene are MNHEY and SVGAGI. CDR3 length: 14 residues. CDR3 amino acids: CASSITGTGGRYTF. DNA of the CDR3: TGTGCCAGCAGTATTACCGGGACAGGGGGCCGCTACACCTTC.

The chain links TRBV7-9 to TRBJ2-1; no definite D call. This CDR3 is 18 amino acids long. Germline V gives CDR1 SEHNR, CDR2 FQNEAQ (reference sequence). V was trimmed by 5 bases and J by 2 bases, leaving 22 bases between them. CDR3 amino acids: CASSHARLLPVAYNEQFF. In DNA, the CDR3 is TGTGCCAGCAGCCACGCCCGACTCCTGCCGGTGGCCTACAATGAGCAGTTCTTC.

V is TRBV11-2 and J is TRBJ2-7; perhaps TRBD1 as D (5 bases). Germline V gives CDR1 SGHAT, CDR2 FQNNGV. This CDR3 has 15 amino acids. The V and J ends lost 3 bases and 2 bases respectively, with 14 bases between them. The CDR3 loop reads CASSFGAGDTYEQYF. In DNA form, the CDR3 reads TGTGCCAGCAGCTTTGGGGCAGGAGATACCTACGAGCAGTACTTC.

The genes are TRBV4-1 and TRBJ2-6, with D hard to call. CDR1 is MGHRA and CDR2 is YSYEKL in the germline V gene. The CDR3 is 15 amino acids. Trimming took off 0 bases at V and 1 base at J, with 4 bases between the two ends. The CDR3 DNA reads as TGCGCCAGCAGCCAAGACAGTTCTGGGGCCAACGTCCTGACTTTC. This codes for CASSQDSSGANVLTF.

The V call is TRBV11-2, the J call TRBJ2-7; TRBD2 agrees at 11 bases. The CDR3 loop spans 12 amino acids. J gave up 12 bases and V 1 base, and 2 bases lay outside the gene matches. Germline V lookup: CDR1 SGHAT, CDR2 FQNNGV. The CDR3, as DNA: TGTGCCAGCAGCTTAGCGACTAGCGGGGTGTACTTC. Translated: CASSLATSGVYF. Variable domain in full (rest from reference TRBV11-2 and TRBJ2-7): EAGVAQSPRYKIIEKRQSVAFWCNPISGHATLYWYQQILGQGPKLLIQFQNNGVVDDSQLPKDRFSAERLKGVDSTLKIQPAKLEDSAVYLCASSLATSGVYFGPGTRLTVT.

The rearrangement uses TRBV2 and TRBJ1-4, with D possibly being TRBD1 (6 bases). Germline V gives CDR1 SNHLY, CDR2 FYNNEI. This CDR3 comprises 14 residues. Trimming removed 6 bases at V and 7 bases at J, with 15 bases between. DNA for the CDR3: TGTGCCAGCAGCTCCTACAGGGAGGGTGAAAAACTGTTTTTT. This codes for CASSSYREGEKLFF.

The V call is TRBV2, the J call TRBJ1-5, with D maybe TRBD1 (5 bases). Germline V gene data show CDR1 as SNHLY and CDR2 as FYNNEI. V dropped 6 bases and J dropped 1 base, with 13 bases sitting between them. This CDR3 is built from 15 residues. In DNA form, the CDR3 reads TGTGCCAGCAGGAGGGAGGGGCTAAGCAATCAGCCCCAGCATTTT. This gives the protein CASRREGLSNQPQHF. Using reference TRBV2 and TRBJ1-5 for the parts outside the CDR3, the full variable domain is EPEVTQTPSHQVTQMGQEVILRCVPISNHLYFYWYRQILGQKVEFLVSFYNNEISEKSEIFDDQFSVERPDGSNFTLKIRSTKLEDSAMYFCASRREGLSNQPQHFGDGTRLSIL.

The chain uses TRBV2 and TRBJ2-5; 8 bases agree with TRBD1. The CDR3 totals 14 residues. CDR1 is SNHLY, CDR2 FYNNEI, per germline. The J segment lost 6 bases and the V segment lost 6 bases, leaving 9 bases of the junction unmatched. The CDR3 loop is CASSGDRGGKTQYF. The CDR3 region has the DNA TGTGCCAGCAGCGGCGACAGGGGTGGGAAGACCCAGTACTTC. The full variable domain, completed using reference TRBV2 and TRBJ2-5, is EPEVTQTPSHQVTQMGQEVILRCVPISNHLYFYWYRQILGQKVEFLVSFYNNEISEKSEIFDDQFSVERPDGSNFTLKIRSTKLEDSAMYFCASSGDRGGKTQYFGPGTRLLVL.

The chain recombines TRBV27 with TRBJ2-3, with D hard to call. V was trimmed by 2 bases and J by 10 bases, leaving 13 bases between them. The CDR3 runs 13 residues. CDR1 and CDR2 (germline): MNHEY, SMNVEV (reference sequence). In DNA form, the CDR3 reads TGTGCCAGCAGTTTAGTCGGCCAAGAGGCGCAGTATTTT. Its translation: CASSLVGQEAQYF.

The chain combines TRBV11-2 with TRBJ1-2, with TRBD1 identical over 7 bases. The CDR3 loop spans 16 amino acids. From germline, CDR1 is SGHAT and CDR2 FQNNGV. The trim removed 5 bases at V and 4 bases at J, leaving 13 bases unmatched. CDR3 in DNA: TGTGCCAGCAGCCCGAGTCCCGGGACAGAAGGCTATGGCTACACCTTC. As protein: CASSPSPGTEGYGYTF. The full variable domain, its missing parts supplied by reference TRBV11-2 and TRBJ1-2, is EAGVAQSPRYKIIEKRQSVAFWCNPISGHATLYWYQQILGQGPKLLIQFQNNGVVDDSQLPKDRFSAERLKGVDSTLKIQPAKLEDSAVYLCASSPSPGTEGYGYTFGSGTRLTVV.

As regards this clone: Mismatch with germline at one junction end may stem from a read error. The chain joins TRBV12-3 or TRBV12-4 to TRBJ2-3, with TRBD2 as a possible D gene (7 bases). This CDR3 is built from 13 residues. The CDR3 nucleotides read TGTGCCAGCAGCCTAAGCCCGAGGGGGGGGGCGCATTTT. It translates to CASSLSPRGGAHF.

The chain has TRBV6-5 and TRBJ2-5; a possible D gene is TRBD1 (5 bases). Germline V lookup: CDR1 MNHEY, CDR2 SVGAGI. The CDR3 runs to 15 residues. V was pared by 7 bases and J by 0 bases, with 15 bases between. The CDR3: CASTDFGAYQETQYF. The CDR3 DNA follows: TGTGCCAGCACCGACTTTGGGGCGTACCAAGAGACCCAGTACTTC.

This clone was seen a single time. The CDR3 sequence: CASSAAGGVTEKLFF. For the CDR3, the DNA is TGTGCCAGCAGCGCGGCAGGGGGCGTTACAGAAAAACTGTTTTTT. The chain recombines TRBV5-6 with TRBJ1-4; 8 bases agree with TRBD1. Germline CDR1 is SGHDT and CDR2 is YYEEEE. With 4 bases clipped from V and 8 bases from J, the junction kept 10 bases outside the gene matches. The CDR3 spans 15 residues.

This clone was seen only a few times. V gene TRBV19 combines with J gene TRBJ1-2, with a possible D match to TRBD1 (5 bases). Per the germline V gene, CDR1 is LNHDA and CDR2 is SQIVND (reference sequence). This CDR3 region has 15 residues. Between the trimmed V and J ends, which lost 5 bases and 9 bases, there was a span of 22 bases. CDR3: CASSPRGDSAGSYTF. The CDR3 DNA sequence: TGTGCCAGTAGTCCCCGGGGGGATTCGGCGGGTAGCTACACCTTC.

The CDR3 loop reads CASSRDYRKTLSSYEQYF. In DNA form, the CDR3 reads TGTGCCAGCAGTCGAGACTATCGGAAGACACTTAGCTCCTACGAGCAGTACTTC. V usage is TRBV2 and J usage is TRBJ2-7, with D possibly being TRBD2 (5 bases). V was cut by 5 bases and J by 0 bases, with 23 bases left in between. The CDR3 is 18 amino acids. CDR1 SNHLY and CDR2 FYNNEI come from the germline V gene.

This chain links TRBV9 with TRBJ2-6; 8 bases align to TRBD1. V shed 6 bases, J shed 2 bases, and the junction held 4 bases outside the gene matches. Germline CDR1 is SGDLS and CDR2 is YYNGEE. CDR3 length: 15 amino acids. The CDR3 nucleotides read TGTGCCAGCACAGCAGGGGGCGCTGGGGCCAACGTCCTGACTTTC. Translated, it gives CASTAGGAGANVLTF.

This clone was recorded only once. The rearrangement links TRBV6-1 to TRBJ1-5, with 11 bases matching TRBD1. Trimming removed 3 bases from V and 5 bases from J; junction bases left unmatched: 6. This CDR3 comprises 16 residues. Germline V gene lookup returns CDR1 MNHNS and CDR2 SASEGT. The CDR3 DNA sequence: TGTGCCAGCAGTGATCCGGGGACAGGGGGATATCAGCCCCAGCATTTT. It is translated as CASSDPGTGGYQPQHF.